This T cell receptor beta chain was sequenced during a study of cytotoxic CD8 clonotypes in ibrutinib-treated CLL. Looking at the study overall: After median roughly 68 months, approximately 15 stayed in remission, about twelve progressed; responses some 25 partial, 2 complete. General study findings and limits: Private clonotypes, not public ones, expanded at ibrutinib response. The study found clonality rose at ibrutinib response, then fell toward baseline at progression.

A 1 in 200,000 to 1 in 1 million T cell depth was the sequencing target. The table came from immunoSEQ multiplex PCR; TCRdb's copy has only in-frame clones and leaves some out. The table lists roughly 180,000 clones, 70% to 85% of them singletons. With respect to this clone: Its specificity is unknown.

CDR3 length equals 14 residues. Trimming removed 4 bases at V and 2 bases at J, with 12 bases between. Germline loops: CDR1 MNHEY, CDR2 SVGAGI. The receptor was isolated from a human donor with chronic lymphocytic leukemia. The sequencing used PBMCs, collected after 24 months of ibrutinib treatment. This chain joins TRBV6-5 and TRBJ2-7; D gene unclear. CDR3 in DNA: TGTGCCAGCAGTTTATCGGTAGGTCCCTACGAGCAGTACTTC. Amino acid sequence: CASSLSVGPYEQYF.